Listed below are T cell receptor beta chains from one sample, sequenced in a study of OX40 agonist ivuxolimab in advanced cancers. Data came from immunoSEQ multiplex PCR; TCRdb stores just in-frame clones and leaves some out. Counted here are about 90,000 clones, under 95% occurring once; the ten biggest clones make up less than 0.35%. The material sequenced was CD4+ or CD8+ T cells sorted from blood, taken in a trial of the OX40 agonist ivuxolimab. The receptors were sampled from an adult with an advanced solid tumor such as melanoma, head and neck, liver or kidney cancer. CDR3s include the opening cysteine and the closing phenylalanine or tryptophan. The order of the fields is J gene, V gene, CDR3 protein.

TRBJ1-4 TRBV14 CASSRWDRGGEKLFF
TRBJ2-4 TRBV4-2 CASSQVTSLLAKNIQYF
TRBJ2-3 TRBV11-2 CASSREQRTSTDTQYF
TRBJ1-2 TRBV5-1 CASSLQGSDYGYTF
TRBJ1-5 TRBV5-1 CASSLDSNQPQHF
TRBJ2-7 TRBV6-5 CASSRDWSSYEQYF
TRBJ1-1 TRBV6-1 CASRDREKVWTEAFF
TRBJ2-3 TRBV11-3 CASSLGGVPTDTQYF
TRBJ2-3 TRBV27 CASSLSGLAGVTQYF
TRBJ2-1 TRBV28 CATTRNRSAGGWSNEQFF
TRBJ1-2 TRBV4-3 CASSQETASGGYTF
TRBJ1-3 TRBV9 CASSVGSISGNTIYF
TRBJ1-5 TRBV6-4 CASSDSIRGHQPQHF
TRBJ2-3 TRBV6-5 CASIGPARTQYF
TRBJ2-3 TRBV5-4 CASSLGGAGDTQYF
TRBJ2-7 TRBV6-5 CASSYSTGSEQYF
TRBJ2-4 TRBV27 CASSERGSHKNIQYF
TRBJ2-3 TRBV7-2 CASSLSTDTQYF
TRBJ2-1 TRBV5-1 CASSLGTSGIKQFF
TRBJ1-1 TRBV10-3 CAISETERTSEAFF
TRBJ1-1 TRBV20-1 CSARGTREAFF
TRBJ1-2 TRBV28 CASTGTDLRGYTF
TRBJ2-5 TRBV7-2 CASSRPGRGETQYF
TRBJ2-7 TRBV4-3 CASSLLAGKPGYEQYF
TRBJ2-3 TRBV6-6 CASSLSLGQYF
TRBJ2-7 TRBV14 CASSQDQVGEQYF
TRBJ2-1 TRBV5-1 CASSGQSYNEQFF